This T cell receptor (beta chain) was recovered during a study of T cell repertoires in cytomegalovirus infection. This clonotype was counted many times. The antigen is not known. From the reads, TCRdb called clonotypes with MiXCR, one entry per CDR3 protein. The table lists 65,000 to 90,000 distinct CDR3 sequences, 3% to 4.5% of them singletons. The CDR3 extends over 12 amino acids. CDR1 is SQVTM and CDR2 is ANQGSEA in the germline V gene. The J segment lost 4 bases and the V segment lost 6 bases, leaving 2 bases of the junction unmatched. Findings and limits, study-wide: There were HLA-C-restricted CMV-specific TCR beta clonotypes dominating the ex vivo response. Carriers of CMV plus the relevant HLA were identified by cumulative public TCR beta family frequency.

The sample comprised PBMCs. This rearrangement joins TRBV29-1 to TRBJ2-5, with 10 bases matching TRBD1. The receptor comes from a human donor in good health (CMV status not recorded). Some clones in this sample may be carry-over from other donors' samples. The CDR3 reads CSVGQGVETQYF. The CDR3 bases are TGCAGCGTCGGACAGGGGGTAGAGACCCAGTACTTC.